Following are 11 T cell receptor beta chains from one sample sequenced in a study of shared clonotypes between healthy human individuals. Method: immunoSEQ multiplex PCR; TCRdb's copy keeps in-frame clones and lacks some. The data contain some 2.3 million clones, just over 90% of them singletons. Sequenced input: naive CD4+ T cells from PBMCs. This sample's subset: CD45RA+ positively selected. The receptors originated from a man between 18 and 35 years old in good health. Some clones in this sample may be carry-over from other donors' samples.

The V gene is TRBV25-1, the J gene TRBJ2-3; 10 nucleotides align to TRBD1. The CDR3 is made up of 15 amino acids. Germline V gene data show CDR1 as MGHDK and CDR2 as SYGVNS. V shed 6 bases, J shed 3 bases, and the junction held 6 bases outside the gene matches. The DNA for the CDR3 is TGTGCCAGCAGATCACCGGGACAGGGGACAGATACGCAGTATTTT. Amino acids: CASRSPGQGTDTQYF.

This rearrangement joins TRBV6-1 to TRBJ1-1, with D unclear. Trimming took 2 bases from V and 10 from J, leaving 8 bases between them. The germline CDR1 and CDR2 sequences are MNHNS and SASEGT. CDR3 length: 11 residues. The CDR3 bases are TGTGCCAGCAGTGAAATAAATCCAGCTTTCTTT. It is translated as CASSEINPAFF.

The V and J genes are TRBV5-1 and TRBJ2-5; TRBD2 matches 8 bases. The CDR3 consists of 15 residues. V lost 7 bases to trimming and J lost 0 bases; unmatched junction nucleotides: 8. Germline values: CDR1 SGHRS, CDR2 YFSETQ. In DNA form, the CDR3 reads TGCGCCAGCGCGAGCGGGAGAGGGTACCAAGAGACCCAGTACTTC. This encodes CASASGRGYQETQYF.

This sequence joins TRBV4-3 and TRBJ2-3, with 9 bases that match TRBD2. Unmatched junction bases numbered 7, after V lost 5 bases and J lost 4 bases. Germline V lookup: CDR1 LGHNA, CDR2 YSLEER. The CDR3 sequence is 15 residues long. The CDR3 DNA reads as TGCGCCAGCAGCTCGCTAGCGGGATCGGCAGATACGCAGTATTTT. Protein sequence: CASSSLAGSADTQYF.

This clone came up once. The V gene is TRBV4-2, the J gene TRBJ1-2; D ambiguous. Germline V gene lookup returns CDR1 LGHNA and CDR2 YNFKEQ. The CDR3 has 14 amino acids. Trimming removed 0 bases at V and 0 bases at J, with 5 bases between. In DNA, the CDR3 is TGTGCCAGCAGCCAAGAAGGTTCTAACTATGGCTACACCTTC. Protein product: CASSQEGSNYGYTF.

J is TRBJ1-2 and V is TRBV7-9; D unclear. Germline CDR1 is SEHNR and CDR2 is FQNEAQ (reference sequence). The V end lost 2 bases, the J end lost 4 bases, and 11 bases lay between the germline ends. This CDR3 region has 14 residues. The CDR3 DNA follows: TGTGCCAGCAGCTTAAATTTAGATTTCTATGGCTACACCTTC. It yields the protein CASSLNLDFYGYTF.

This clone was recorded only once. The V and J genes are TRBV19 and TRBJ1-2; 7 bases align to TRBD1. There are 14 residues in the CDR3. In germline, CDR1 is LNHDA, CDR2 SQIVND (reference sequence). Germline trimming cut 9 bases from V and 4 bases from J; bases unmatched to any gene: 11. The CDR3 bases are TGTGCCAGCATACCGACAGGGAGAGTCTATGGCTACACCTTC. It specifies CASIPTGRVYGYTF.

The chain carries TRBV6-5 and TRBJ2-2; 11 bases align to TRBD1. The ends lost 5 bases at V and 9 bases at J; junction bases unmatched: 8. The V gene's germline CDR1 is MNHEY and CDR2 SVGAGI. The CDR3 totals 15 residues. The CDR3 DNA follows: TGTGCCAGCAGTCACCCGGGGACAGGGGGATGGGAGCTGTTTTTT. This codes for CASSHPGTGGWELFF.

The V call is TRBV5-1, the J call TRBJ2-1; the match to TRBD2 covers 14 bases. CDR3 length: 18 residues. Germline loops: CDR1 SGHRS, CDR2 YFSETQ. Germline trimming cut 0 bases from V and 9 bases from J; bases unmatched to any gene: 11. CDR3 residues: CASSLGNSGTSGRGEQFF. DNA of the CDR3: TGCGCCAGCAGCTTGGGCAACTCCGGGACTAGCGGGAGAGGTGAGCAGTTCTTC.

The chain is built from TRBV7-2 and TRBJ2-7, with 7 bases fitting TRBD2. The V segment lost 1 base and the J segment 5 bases; nucleotides outside the gene matches: 8. In germline, CDR1 is SGHTA, CDR2 FQGNSA. The CDR3 contains 15 residues. CDR3 coding DNA: TGTGCCAGCAGCTTAGTTTGGGCGGGAGAAAACGAGCAGTACTTC. This encodes CASSLVWAGENEQYF.

This clone came up a few times. The rearrangement uses TRBV18 and TRBJ1-1, with 7 bases lining up with TRBD1. Germline assignment: CDR1 KGHSH and CDR2 LQKENI. The CDR3 extends over 12 amino acids. With V trimmed by 3 bases and J by 8 bases, 3 bases remained unmatched. This chain's CDR3 is CASSPGQVEAFF. CDR3 nucleotides: TGTGCCAGCTCACCTGGACAGGTGGAAGCTTTCTTT.